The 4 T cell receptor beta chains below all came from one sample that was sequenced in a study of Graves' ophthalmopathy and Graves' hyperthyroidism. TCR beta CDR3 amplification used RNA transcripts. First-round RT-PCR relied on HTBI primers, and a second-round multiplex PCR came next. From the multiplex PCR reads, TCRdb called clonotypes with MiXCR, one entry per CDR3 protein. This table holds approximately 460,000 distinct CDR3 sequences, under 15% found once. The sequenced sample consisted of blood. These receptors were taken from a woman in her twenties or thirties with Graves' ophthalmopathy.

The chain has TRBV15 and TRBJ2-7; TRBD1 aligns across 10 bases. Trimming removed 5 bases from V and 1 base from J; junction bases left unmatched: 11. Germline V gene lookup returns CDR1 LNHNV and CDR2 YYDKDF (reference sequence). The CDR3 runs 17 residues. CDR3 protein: CATSLEVGDRGSYEQYF. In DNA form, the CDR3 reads TGTGCCACCAGCCTAGAGGTCGGGGACAGGGGATCCTACGAGCAGTACTTC.

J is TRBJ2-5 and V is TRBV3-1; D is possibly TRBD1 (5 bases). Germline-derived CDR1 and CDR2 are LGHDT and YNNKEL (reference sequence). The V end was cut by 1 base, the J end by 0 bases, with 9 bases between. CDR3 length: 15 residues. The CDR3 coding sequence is TGTGCCAGCAGCCAAGGGATAGGGGACCAAGAGACCCAGTACTTC. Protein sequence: CASSQGIGDQETQYF.

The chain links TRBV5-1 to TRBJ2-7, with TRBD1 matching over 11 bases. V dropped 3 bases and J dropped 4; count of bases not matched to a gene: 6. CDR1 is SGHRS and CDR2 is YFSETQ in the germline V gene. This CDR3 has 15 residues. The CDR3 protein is CASSSWTGGMYEQYF. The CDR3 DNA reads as TGCGCCAGCAGCTCGTGGACAGGGGGCATGTACGAGCAGTACTTC.

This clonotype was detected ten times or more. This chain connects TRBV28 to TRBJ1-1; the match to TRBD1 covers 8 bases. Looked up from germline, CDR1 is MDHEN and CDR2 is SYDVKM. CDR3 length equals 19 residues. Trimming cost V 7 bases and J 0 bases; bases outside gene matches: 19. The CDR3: CASTLGQGLPPSVNTEAFF. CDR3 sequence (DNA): TGTGCCAGCACCCTCGGACAGGGATTGCCCCCGTCCGTGAACACTGAAGCTTTCTTT.